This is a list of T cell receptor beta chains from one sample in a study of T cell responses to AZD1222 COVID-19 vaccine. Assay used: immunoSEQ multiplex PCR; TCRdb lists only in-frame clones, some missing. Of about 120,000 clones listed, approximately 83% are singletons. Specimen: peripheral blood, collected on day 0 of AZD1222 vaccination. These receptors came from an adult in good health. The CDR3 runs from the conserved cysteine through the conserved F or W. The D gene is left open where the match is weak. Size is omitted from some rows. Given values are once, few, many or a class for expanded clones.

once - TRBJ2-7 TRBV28 CASSFRGYSYEQYF TGTGCCAGCAGTTTCCGGGGCTATTCCTACGAGCAGTACTTC
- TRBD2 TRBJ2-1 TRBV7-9 CASSLGAGAYNEQFF TGTGCCAGCAGCTTAGGAGCGGGAGCATACAATGAGCAGTTCTTC
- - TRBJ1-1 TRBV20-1 CSASPFRWAFF TGCAGTGCTTCGCCATTCAGGTGGGCTTTCTTT
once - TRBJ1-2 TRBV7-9 CASSLAGVGNYGYTF TGTGCCAGCAGCTTAGCGGGCGTAGGGAACTATGGCTACACCTTC
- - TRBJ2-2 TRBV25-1 CASRTKGGELFF TGTGCCAGCAGGACAAAGGGCGGGGAGCTGTTTTTT
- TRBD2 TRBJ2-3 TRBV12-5 CAIGREAYTDTQYF TGTGCTATAGGGCGGGAGGCCTACACAGATACGCAGTATTTT
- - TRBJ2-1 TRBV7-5 CVNRERGFCYNEQFF TGTGTCAATAGGGAGCGCGGTTTTTGCTACAATGAGCAGTTCTTC
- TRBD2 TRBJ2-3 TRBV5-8 CASSSSTLAGSTDTQYF TGTGCCAGCAGCTCCTCCACACTAGCGGGAAGTACAGATACGCAGTATTTT
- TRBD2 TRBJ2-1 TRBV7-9 CASSQVSGGVVNEQFF TGTGCCAGCAGCCAAGTTAGCGGGGGGGTTGTCAATGAGCAGTTCTTC
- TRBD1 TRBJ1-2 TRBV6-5 CASSPTGGYGYTF TGTGCCAGCAGCCCGACAGGGGGCTATGGCTACACCTTC
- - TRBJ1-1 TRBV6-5 CASRLRLARDTEAFF TGTGCCAGCAGGCTAAGGTTGGCCAGGGACACTGAAGCTTTCTTT
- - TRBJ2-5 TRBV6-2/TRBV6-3 CASSAQDLWEGETQYF TGTGCCAGCAGTGCCCAGGACCTCTGGGAAGGAGAGACCCAGTACTTC
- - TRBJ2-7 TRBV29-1 CSAEDTDRYEQYF TGCAGCGCCGAGGACACGGACAGATACGAGCAGTACTTC
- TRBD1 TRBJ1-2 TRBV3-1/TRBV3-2 CASSHATGESYTF TGTGCCAGCAGCCATGCTACAGGGGAGAGCTACACCTTC
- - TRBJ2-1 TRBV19 CASSVSSTSPYNEQFF TGTGCCAGTAGTGTCTCCTCAACCTCCCCTTACAATGAGCAGTTCTTC
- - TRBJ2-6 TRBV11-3 CASSLDGGSGAGANVLTF TGTGCCAGCAGCTTAGATGGGGGGTCAGGGGCTGGGGCCAACGTCCTGACTTTC
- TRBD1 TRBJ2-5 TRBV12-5 CASRDSPGETQYF TGTGCTAGTAGGGACAGTCCTGGGGAGACCCAGTACTTC
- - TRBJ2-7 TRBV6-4 CASRGQGRTYEQYF TGTGCCAGCAGGGGTCAGGGAAGGACCTACGAGCAGTACTTC
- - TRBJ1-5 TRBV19 CASSWDLPNQPQHF TGTGCCAGTAGTTGGGACCTGCCCAATCAGCCCCAGCATTTT
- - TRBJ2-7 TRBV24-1 CATSETTQGKLYEQYF TGTGCCACCAGTGAAACGACACAGGGAAAACTCTACGAGCAGTACTTC
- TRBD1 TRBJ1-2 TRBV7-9 CASARDSIYGYTF TGTGCCAGCGCAAGGGACAGCATCTATGGCTACACCTTC
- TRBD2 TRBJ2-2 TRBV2 CASSGLAGDTGELFF TGTGCCAGCAGTGGACTAGCGGGGGACACCGGGGAGCTGTTTTTT
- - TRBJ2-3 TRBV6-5 CASNLDTVDTQYF TGTGCCAGCAACCTTGATACCGTGGATACGCAGTATTTT
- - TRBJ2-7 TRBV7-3 CASSSTNVQIYEQYF TGTGCCAGCAGTTCTACCAACGTGCAAATCTACGAGCAGTACTTC
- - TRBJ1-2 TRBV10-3 CAISETGTPTNYGYTF TGTGCCATCAGTGAGACTGGGACACCCACTAACTATGGCTACACCTTC
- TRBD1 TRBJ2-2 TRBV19 CASSGQGETGELFF TGTGCCAGTAGCGGACAGGGAGAAACCGGGGAGCTGTTTTTT
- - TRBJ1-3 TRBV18 CASSPGWVSGNTIYF TGTGCCAGCTCACCCGGCTGGGTCTCTGGAAACACCATATATTTT
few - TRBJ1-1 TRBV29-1 CSGHTGQGTEAFF TGCAGCGGCCACACGGGGCAGGGCACTGAAGCTTTCTTT
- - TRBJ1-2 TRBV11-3 CASSQLFSSEGLYGYTF TGTGCCAGCAGCCAACTATTCTCGTCTGAGGGGCTCTATGGCTACACCTTC
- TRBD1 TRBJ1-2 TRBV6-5 CASSRTTGGNYGYTF TGTGCCAGCAGCAGAACGACAGGGGGCAACTATGGCTACACCTTC
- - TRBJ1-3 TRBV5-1 CASSLGAGGTGNTIYF TGCGCCAGCAGCTTGGGAGCGGGGGGAACTGGAAACACCATATATTTT
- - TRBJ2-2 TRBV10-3 CAISESRGASGELFF TGTGCCATCAGTGAGTCCCGGGGGGCGTCGGGGGAGCTGTTTTTT
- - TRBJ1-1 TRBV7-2 CASSLARDSEAFF TGTGCCAGCAGCTTAGCGAGGGATTCGGAAGCTTTCTTT
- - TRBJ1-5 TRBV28 CASLTGTYQPQHF TGTGCCAGTCTTACAGGGACCTATCAGCCCCAGCATTTT
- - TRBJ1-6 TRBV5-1 CASRDTDNSPLHF TGCGCCAGCCGGGACACCGATAATTCACCCCTCCACTTT
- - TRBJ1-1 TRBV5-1 CASSLWSVNTEAFF TGCGCCAGCAGCTTGTGGTCAGTAAACACTGAAGCTTTCTTT
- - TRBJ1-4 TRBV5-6 CASSLGQLNEKLFF TGTGCCAGCAGCTTGGGACAGCTAAATGAAAAACTGTTTTTT
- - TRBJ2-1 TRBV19 CASSIDLYYNEQFF TGTGCCAGTAGTATAGATCTATATTACAATGAGCAGTTCTTC
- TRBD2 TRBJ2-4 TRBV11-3 CASSATSGRAKNIQYF TGTGCCAGCAGCGCGACTAGCGGGAGAGCCAAAAACATTCAGTACTTC
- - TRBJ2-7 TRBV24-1 CATKRRSSYEQYF TGTGCCACCAAGAGGCGGAGCTCCTACGAGCAGTACTTC
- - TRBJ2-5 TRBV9 CASSARQNQETQYF TGTGCCAGCAGCGCAAGACAGAACCAAGAGACCCAGTACTTC
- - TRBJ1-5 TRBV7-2 CASSYFREIGQPQHF TGTGCCAGCAGCTACTTCAGGGAAATCGGTCAGCCCCAGCATTTT
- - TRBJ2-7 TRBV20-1 CSARDPYEQYF TGCAGTGCTAGAGATCCCTACGAGCAGTACTTC
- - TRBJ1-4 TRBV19 CASRRRDMATNEKLFF TGTGCCAGTAGGAGACGTGATATGGCAACTAATGAAAAACTGTTTTTT
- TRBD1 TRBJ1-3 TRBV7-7 CASSPGTGAGNTIYF TGTGCCAGCAGCCCCGGGACAGGGGCAGGAAACACCATATATTTT
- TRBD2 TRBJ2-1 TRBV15 CATSRDRTSGRHYEQFF TGTGCCACCAGCAGAGACCGTACTAGCGGGAGGCACTATGAGCAGTTCTTC
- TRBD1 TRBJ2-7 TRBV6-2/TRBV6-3 CASSFRNRGPPDYEQYF TGTGCCAGCAGTTTCCGGAACAGGGGACCCCCTGACTACGAGCAGTACTTC
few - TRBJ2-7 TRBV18 CASSQSESESSEQYF TGTGCCAGCTCACAAAGTGAGAGCGAATCGAGCGAGCAGTACTTC
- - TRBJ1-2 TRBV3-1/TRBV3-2 CASSHVRTVANYGYTF TGTGCCAGCAGCCACGTACGGACCGTAGCTAACTATGGCTACACCTTC
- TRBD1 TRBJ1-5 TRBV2 CASSAPTGNDQPQHF TGTGCCAGCAGTGCCCCGACAGGGAACGATCAGCCCCAGCATTTT
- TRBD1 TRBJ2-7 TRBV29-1 CSVSETGVSYEQYF TGCAGCGTTTCAGAGACAGGGGTTTCCTACGAGCAGTACTTC
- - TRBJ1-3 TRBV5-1 CASSLEGSGNTIYF TGCGCCAGCAGCTTGGAAGGGTCTGGAAACACCATATATTTT
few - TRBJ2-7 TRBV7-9 CASSMSYEQYF TGTGCCAGCAGCATGTCCTACGAGCAGTACTTC
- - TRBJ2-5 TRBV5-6 CASSQGLGPQETQYF TGTGCCAGCAGCCAGGGGTTAGGGCCCCAAGAGACCCAGTACTTC
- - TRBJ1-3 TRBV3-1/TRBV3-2 CASSPRGSGNTIYF TGTGCCAGCAGCCCCAGGGGCTCTGGAAACACCATATATTTT
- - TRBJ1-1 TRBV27 CASRVYAVGSEAFF TGTGCCAGCAGGGTATATGCCGTTGGGTCTGAAGCTTTCTTT
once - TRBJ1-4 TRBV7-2 CASSPQGLNEKLFF TGTGCCAGCAGCCCCCAGGGGCTTAATGAAAAACTGTTTTTT
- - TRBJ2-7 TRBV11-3 CASSLMAVNAYEQYF TGTGCCAGCAGCTTAATGGCTGTGAACGCCTACGAGCAGTACTTC